The rows below give T cell receptor beta chains drawn from one sample of a study of cytomegalovirus exposure and HLA in healthy donors. Some clones are missing from TCRdb's copy, which holds only in-frame ones; the method was immunoSEQ multiplex PCR. The top ten clones hold 1.5% of a sample with 150,000 or so clones, over 60% of them seen once. The sample was PBMCs. The receptors here all came from a girl between 5 and 17 years old in good health and CMV-seronegative. Each CDR3 is given with its conserved first and last residue.

cdr3_aa: CASKPLQGYGYTF
v_call: TRBV27

cdr3_aa: CASSSDAGPSYNEQFF
v_call: TRBV25-1

cdr3_aa: CASSLGLAPVTGELFF
v_call: TRBV19

cdr3_aa: CASSGGTLGPYEQYF
v_call: TRBV6-5

cdr3_aa: CASSFRTANYGYTF
v_call: TRBV6-1

cdr3_aa: CASSPIPGQETQYF
v_call: TRBV5-1

cdr3_aa: CASSLEGAGNQPQHF
v_call: TRBV7-9

cdr3_aa: CASRWGVGYEQYF
v_call: TRBV7-8

cdr3_aa: CASSASSATNEKLFF
v_call: TRBV7-7

cdr3_aa: CASSLSRMGLNSPLHF
v_call: TRBV27

cdr3_aa: CASSLQGTGELFF
v_call: TRBV5-1

cdr3_aa: CASSDSDSVTDTQYF
v_call: TRBV6-4

cdr3_aa: CASSPGHSDREAFF
v_call: TRBV7-9

cdr3_aa: CASSVGDGGYEQYF
v_call: TRBV9

cdr3_aa: CASSLARLMGTQYF
v_call: TRBV7-9

cdr3_aa: CATTRDMGREAFF
v_call: TRBV15

cdr3_aa: CASSVSGLDTQYF
v_call: TRBV9

cdr3_aa: CASLQGAPEKLFF
v_call: TRBV19

cdr3_aa: CASSPRARQDTQYF
v_call: TRBV18

cdr3_aa: CATSRVGDYNSPLHF
v_call: TRBV15

cdr3_aa: CASSAGQGPGTDTQYF
v_call: TRBV5-1

cdr3_aa: CASSNKGQGDGYTF
v_call: TRBV5-4

cdr3_aa: CASSLRGGRTDTQYF
v_call: TRBV13

cdr3_aa: CASSQGRVTEAFF
v_call: TRBV7-9

cdr3_aa: CASKGGAFEQYF
v_call: TRBV11-2